The source of this TCR beta chain is a study of T-cell memory formation after mild COVID-19. V trimming: 1 base; J trimming: 0 bases; junction bases outside the gene matches: 9. The CDR3 has 19 residues. CDR1 and CDR2 from the germline V gene are LGHNA and YNFKEQ. MiXCR, applied by TCRdb to the 5' RACE reads, yields one record per CDR3 protein. Seen here are about 500,000 distinct CDR3 sequences, roughly 22% observed once, and the top ten hold 9.5% to 15%. This clonotype has a handful of counts. This clonotype was sampled from an adult woman who had mild COVID-19 (a few samples of this study predate the infection). Cell type and time point are not known. This chain uses TRBV4-2 with TRBJ2-2; 9 bases fit TRBD2. The specimen was PBMCs or a T cell subset sorted from them (not recorded which). The DNA for the CDR3 is TGTGCCAGCAGCCAAGCTCGGCTAGCGGGACCTTCGAACACCGGGGAGCTGTTTTTT. As protein: CASSQARLAGPSNTGELFF.